These T cell receptor beta chains were read from a single sample in a study of monozygotic twins with inflammatory bowel disease. One entry per CDR3 protein, without DNA, is what TCRdb gives after re-calling the 5' RACE reads. The data include around 140,000 distinct CDR3 sequences; the top ten clones carry 2% to 3%. The specimen was blood. The receptors come from a human donor with ulcerative colitis or Crohn's disease, or a healthy co-twin of an affected twin (not recorded which). The CDR3 runs from the conserved cysteine through the conserved F or W.

V gene,J gene,CDR3 protein
TRBV7-9,TRBJ2-1,CASSLSGNNEQFF
TRBV9,TRBJ2-1,CASSVARGGRNEQFF
TRBV18,TRBJ2-1,CASSPPSLAEAEQFF
TRBV27,TRBJ1-4,CASSYGTSRGEKLFF
TRBV27,TRBJ1-2,CASSTLTPTYGYTF
TRBV6-2/TRBV6-3,TRBJ1-1,CASSYLSGRKAPEAFF
TRBV7-9,TRBJ1-1,CASSRFGGREDTEAFF
TRBV5-1,TRBJ2-3,CASSYGRAGSTDTQYF
TRBV20-1,TRBJ2-7,CSARAGGSSYEQYF
TRBV20-1,TRBJ1-2,CSALRTGRNDGGYTF
TRBV6-2/TRBV6-3,TRBJ2-3,CASSYSGGDTDTQYF
TRBV5-1,TRBJ2-1,CANRSRGYNEQFF
TRBV6-5,TRBJ1-2,CASSLDSNYGYTF
TRBV5-1,TRBJ2-2,CASSPFGGAELFF
TRBV20-1,TRBJ1-2,CSAWGASLNYGYTF
TRBV11-3,TRBJ2-2,CASSPETGTRNGELFF
TRBV29-1,TRBJ2-1,CSVGILGEQFF
TRBV7-2,TRBJ1-5,CASSERGLEAQPQHF
TRBV5-1,TRBJ1-1,CASGTAVENTEAFF
TRBV3-1,TRBJ2-2,CASSQRGQLTGELFF
TRBV20-1,TRBJ2-7,CSAPDATYEQYF
TRBV12-3/TRBV12-4,TRBJ2-4,CASSRHQLAKNIQYF
TRBV20-1,TRBJ2-7,CSARVPRGAATYEQYF
TRBV5-1,TRBJ2-3,CASSLARYLADTQYF
TRBV5-1,TRBJ2-3,CASGGTSGLLDTQYF
TRBV5-1,TRBJ2-7,CASSPYPGQGRTYEQYF
TRBV11-3,TRBJ2-1,CASSPGGGTGFYNEQFF
TRBV5-1,TRBJ2-7,CASSYSGRGAYEQYF
TRBV5-1,TRBJ1-6,CASSVGQGYSPLHF
TRBV5-4,TRBJ2-2,CASALGGSNTGELFF
TRBV5-1,TRBJ2-5,CASSLTVQETQYF
TRBV7-9,TRBJ2-7,CASSLEDQREQYF
TRBV10-3,TRBJ2-7,CAITPSGGVVEQYF
TRBV20-1,TRBJ2-1,CSARGLAENNEQFF
TRBV6-2/TRBV6-3,TRBJ2-7,CASSPEGAAYEQYF
TRBV7-3,TRBJ2-1,CASSLRYNEQFF
TRBV4-3,TRBJ2-2,CASSQDWSYTGELFF
TRBV28,TRBJ2-7,CASSSRGEGSRWEQYF
TRBV20-1,TRBJ2-7,CSARALGAYEQYF
TRBV10-3,TRBJ2-7,CAISDRGSYEQYF
TRBV18,TRBJ2-5,CASSPWTGGQETQYF
TRBV30,TRBJ2-3,CAWQGKTWTDTQYF